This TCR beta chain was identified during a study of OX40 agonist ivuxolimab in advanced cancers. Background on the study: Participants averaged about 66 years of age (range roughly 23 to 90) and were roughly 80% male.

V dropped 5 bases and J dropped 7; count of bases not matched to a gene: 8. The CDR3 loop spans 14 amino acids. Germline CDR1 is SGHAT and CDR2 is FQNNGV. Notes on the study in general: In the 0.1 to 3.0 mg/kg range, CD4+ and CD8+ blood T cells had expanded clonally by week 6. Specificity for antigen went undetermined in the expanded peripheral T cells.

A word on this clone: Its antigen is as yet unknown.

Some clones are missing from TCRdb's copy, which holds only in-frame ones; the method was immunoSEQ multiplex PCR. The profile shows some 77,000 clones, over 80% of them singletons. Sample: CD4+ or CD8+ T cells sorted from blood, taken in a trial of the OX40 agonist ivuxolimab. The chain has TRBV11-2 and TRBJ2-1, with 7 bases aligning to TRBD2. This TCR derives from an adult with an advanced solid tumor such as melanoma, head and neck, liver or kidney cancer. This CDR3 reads CASSGLAVLNEQFF. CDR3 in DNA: TGTGCCAGCAGCGGGCTAGCGGTCCTAAATGAGCAGTTCTTC.